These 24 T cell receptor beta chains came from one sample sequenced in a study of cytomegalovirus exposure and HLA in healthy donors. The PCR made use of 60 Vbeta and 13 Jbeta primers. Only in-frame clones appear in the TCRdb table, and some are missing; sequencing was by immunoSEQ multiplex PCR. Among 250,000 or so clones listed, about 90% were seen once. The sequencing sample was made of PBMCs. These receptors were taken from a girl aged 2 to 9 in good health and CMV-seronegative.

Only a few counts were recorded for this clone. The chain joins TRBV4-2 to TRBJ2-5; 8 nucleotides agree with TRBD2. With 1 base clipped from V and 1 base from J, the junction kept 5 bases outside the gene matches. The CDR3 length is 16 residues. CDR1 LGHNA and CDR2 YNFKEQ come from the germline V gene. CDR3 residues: CASSQGTAGGQETQYF. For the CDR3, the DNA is TGTGCCAGCAGCCAAGGTACGGCGGGGGGCCAAGAGACCCAGTACTTC.

The CDR3 DNA reads TGTGCCAGCAGCTTGGATGACAGGGAGCAGTACTTC. Amino acid sequence: CASSLDDREQYF. The rearrangement links TRBV5-4 to TRBJ2-7; D may be TRBD1 (6 bases). Trimming removed 0 bases at V and 7 bases at J, with 8 bases between. This CDR3 is built from 12 residues. The V gene's germline CDR1 is SGHNT and CDR2 YYREEE (reference sequence).

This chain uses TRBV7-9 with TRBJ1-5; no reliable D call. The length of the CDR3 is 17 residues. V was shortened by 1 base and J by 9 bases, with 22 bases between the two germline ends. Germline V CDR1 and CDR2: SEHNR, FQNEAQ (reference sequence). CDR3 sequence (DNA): TGTGCCAGCAGCTTAGACGAAGGCGGCACGGGTGATCGGCCCCAGCATTTT. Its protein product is CASSLDEGGTGDRPQHF.

Here the CDR3 reads CASSLGAGVGEKLFF. CDR3 bases: TGTGCCAGCAGCTTGGGGGCAGGTGTTGGTGAAAAACTGTTTTTT. J is TRBJ1-4 and V is TRBV11-2, with D perhaps TRBD1 (6 bases). This CDR3 has 15 residues. Germline CDR1 and CDR2: SGHAT and FQNNGV. V was pared by 3 bases and J by 7 bases, with 15 bases between.

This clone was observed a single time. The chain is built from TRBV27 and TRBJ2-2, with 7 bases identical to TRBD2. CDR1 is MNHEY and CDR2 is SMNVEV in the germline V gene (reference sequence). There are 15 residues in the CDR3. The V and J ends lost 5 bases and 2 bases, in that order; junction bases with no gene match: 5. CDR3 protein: CASSSGTTNTGELFF. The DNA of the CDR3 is TGTGCCAGCAGTAGCGGGACTACCAACACCGGGGAGCTGTTTTTT.

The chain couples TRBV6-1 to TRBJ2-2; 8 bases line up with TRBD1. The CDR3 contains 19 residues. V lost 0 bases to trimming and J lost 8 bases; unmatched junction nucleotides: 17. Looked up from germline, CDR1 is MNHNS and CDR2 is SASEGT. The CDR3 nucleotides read TGTGCCAGCAGTGAAGCGCTAAGCCCCGCCGGGACAGGCCCGGGGGAGCTGTTTTTT. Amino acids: CASSEALSPAGTGPGELFF.

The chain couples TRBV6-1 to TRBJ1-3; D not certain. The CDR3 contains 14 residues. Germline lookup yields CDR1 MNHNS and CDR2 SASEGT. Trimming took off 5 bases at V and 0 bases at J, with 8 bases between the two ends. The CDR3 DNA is TGTGCCAGCAGTCACGGAGGCTCTGGAAACACCATATATTTT. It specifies CASSHGGSGNTIYF.

The CDR3 coding sequence is TGTGCCAGTAGTATAGAGGCCAGGCGCCCGCCCCAGTACTTC. This translates into CASSIEARRPPQYF. The genes are TRBV19 and TRBJ2-5; D is ambiguous. V was shortened by 0 bases and J by 9 bases, with 14 bases between the two germline ends. This CDR3 is built from 14 residues. CDR1 and CDR2 (germline): LNHDA, SQIVND (reference sequence).

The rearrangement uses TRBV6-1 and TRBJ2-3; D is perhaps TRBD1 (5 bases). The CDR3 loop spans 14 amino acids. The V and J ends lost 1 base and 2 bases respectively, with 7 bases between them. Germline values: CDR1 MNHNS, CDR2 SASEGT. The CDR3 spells CASSEVDTTDTQYF. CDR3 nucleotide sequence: TGTGCCAGCAGTGAAGTGGACACCACAGATACGCAGTATTTT.

In DNA, the CDR3 is TGTGCCAGAAGCGGATGGACAGGGGAAGCCTACAATGAGCAGTTCTTC. This translates into CARSGWTGEAYNEQFF. The chain combines TRBV5-3 with TRBJ2-1; 9 positions match TRBD1. TRBV5-3 is marked as an open reading frame, function uncertain. The CDR3 extends over 16 amino acids. The trim removed 4 bases at V and 2 bases at J, leaving 7 bases unmatched.

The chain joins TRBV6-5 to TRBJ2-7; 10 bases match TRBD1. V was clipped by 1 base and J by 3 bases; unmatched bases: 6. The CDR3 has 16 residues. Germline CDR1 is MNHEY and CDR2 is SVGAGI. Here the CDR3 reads CASSYFARTGGYEQYF. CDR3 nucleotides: TGTGCCAGCAGTTACTTCGCTAGGACAGGGGGCTACGAGCAGTACTTC.

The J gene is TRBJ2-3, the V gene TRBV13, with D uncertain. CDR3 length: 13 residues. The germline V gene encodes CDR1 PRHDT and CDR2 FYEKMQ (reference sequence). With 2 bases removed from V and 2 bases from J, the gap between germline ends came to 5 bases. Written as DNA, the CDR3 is TGTGCCAGCAGCTTAACAACCACAGATACGCAGTATTTT. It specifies CASSLTTTDTQYF.

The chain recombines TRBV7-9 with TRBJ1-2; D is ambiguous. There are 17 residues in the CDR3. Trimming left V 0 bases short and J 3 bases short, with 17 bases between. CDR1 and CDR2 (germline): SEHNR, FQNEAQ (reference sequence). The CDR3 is CASSLADKQTFYYGYTF. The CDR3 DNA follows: TGTGCCAGCAGCTTAGCAGATAAACAGACATTCTACTATGGCTACACCTTC.

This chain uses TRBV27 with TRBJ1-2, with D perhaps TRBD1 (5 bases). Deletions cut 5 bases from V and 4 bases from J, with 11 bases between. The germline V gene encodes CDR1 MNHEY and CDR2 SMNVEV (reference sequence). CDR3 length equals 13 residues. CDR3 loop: CASSPRVSYGYTF. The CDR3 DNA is TGTGCCAGCAGTCCCAGGGTTAGCTATGGCTACACCTTC.

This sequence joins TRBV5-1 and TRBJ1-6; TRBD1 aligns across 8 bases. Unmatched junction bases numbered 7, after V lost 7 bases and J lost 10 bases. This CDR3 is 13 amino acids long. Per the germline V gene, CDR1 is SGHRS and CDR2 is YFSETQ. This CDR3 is CASFEDRDSPLHF. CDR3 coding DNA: TGCGCCAGCTTCGAGGACAGGGACTCACCCCTCCACTTT.

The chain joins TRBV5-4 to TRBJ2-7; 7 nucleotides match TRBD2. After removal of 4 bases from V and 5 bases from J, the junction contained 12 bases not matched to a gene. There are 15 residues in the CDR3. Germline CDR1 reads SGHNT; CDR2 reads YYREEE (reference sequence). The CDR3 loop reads CASSIAGGSGHEQYF. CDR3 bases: TGTGCCAGCAGCATAGCCGGGGGGAGCGGCCACGAGCAGTACTTC.

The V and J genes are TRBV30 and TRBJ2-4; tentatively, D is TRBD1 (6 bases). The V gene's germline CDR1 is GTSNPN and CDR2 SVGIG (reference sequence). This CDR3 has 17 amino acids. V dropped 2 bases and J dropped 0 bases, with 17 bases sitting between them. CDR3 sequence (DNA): TGTGCCTGGAGTCCACCCGGGACAACCCTAGCCAAAAACATTCAGTACTTC. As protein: CAWSPPGTTLAKNIQYF.

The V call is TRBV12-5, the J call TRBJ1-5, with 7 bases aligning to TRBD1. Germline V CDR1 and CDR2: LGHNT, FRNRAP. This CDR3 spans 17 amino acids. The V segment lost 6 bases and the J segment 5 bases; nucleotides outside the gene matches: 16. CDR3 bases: TGTGCTAGTGGCACCAGACGCGAGGGGGCTTGGGATCAGCCCCAGCATTTT. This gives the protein CASGTRREGAWDQPQHF.

CDR3 residues: CASSQAYEQYF. In nucleotides, the CDR3 is TGTGCCAGCAGCCAAGCGTACGAGCAGTACTTC. V gene TRBV14 combines with J gene TRBJ2-5, with D unclear. Gene TRBJ2-7 matches the end of the DNA better, so the J call may be wrong. The CDR3 has 11 amino acids. Looked up from germline, CDR1 is SGHDN and CDR2 is FVKESK.

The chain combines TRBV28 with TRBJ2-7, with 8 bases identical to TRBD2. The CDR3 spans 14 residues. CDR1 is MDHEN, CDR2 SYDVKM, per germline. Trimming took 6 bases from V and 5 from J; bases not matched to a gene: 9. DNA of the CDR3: TGTGCCAGCAGGCCCGGGGGGGGCCGGAACGAGCAGTACTTC. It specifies CASRPGGGRNEQYF.

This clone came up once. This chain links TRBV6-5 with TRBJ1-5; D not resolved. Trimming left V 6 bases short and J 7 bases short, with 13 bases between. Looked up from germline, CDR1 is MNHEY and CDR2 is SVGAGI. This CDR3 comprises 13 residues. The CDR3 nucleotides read TGTGCCAGCAGCGAAGGGAGAGTACAGCCCCAGCATTTT. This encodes CASSEGRVQPQHF.

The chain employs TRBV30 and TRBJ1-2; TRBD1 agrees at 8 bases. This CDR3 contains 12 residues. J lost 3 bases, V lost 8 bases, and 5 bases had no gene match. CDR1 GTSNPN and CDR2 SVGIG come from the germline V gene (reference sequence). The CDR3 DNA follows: TGTGCCAGAAACAGGGGGGACTATGGCTACACCTTC. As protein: CARNRGDYGYTF.

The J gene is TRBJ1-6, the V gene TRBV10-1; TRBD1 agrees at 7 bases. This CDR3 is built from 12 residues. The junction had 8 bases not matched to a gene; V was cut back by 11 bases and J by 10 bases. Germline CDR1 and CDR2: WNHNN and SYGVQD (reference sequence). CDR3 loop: CAAGQVGSPLHF. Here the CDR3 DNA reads TGCGCCGCCGGACAGGTTGGCTCACCCCTCCACTTT.

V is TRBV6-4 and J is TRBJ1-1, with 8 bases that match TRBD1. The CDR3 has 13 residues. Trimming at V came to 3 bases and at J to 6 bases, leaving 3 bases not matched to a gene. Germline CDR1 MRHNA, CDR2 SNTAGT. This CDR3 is CASSETTGAEAFF. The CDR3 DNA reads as TGTGCCAGCAGTGAAACGACAGGGGCTGAAGCTTTCTTT.